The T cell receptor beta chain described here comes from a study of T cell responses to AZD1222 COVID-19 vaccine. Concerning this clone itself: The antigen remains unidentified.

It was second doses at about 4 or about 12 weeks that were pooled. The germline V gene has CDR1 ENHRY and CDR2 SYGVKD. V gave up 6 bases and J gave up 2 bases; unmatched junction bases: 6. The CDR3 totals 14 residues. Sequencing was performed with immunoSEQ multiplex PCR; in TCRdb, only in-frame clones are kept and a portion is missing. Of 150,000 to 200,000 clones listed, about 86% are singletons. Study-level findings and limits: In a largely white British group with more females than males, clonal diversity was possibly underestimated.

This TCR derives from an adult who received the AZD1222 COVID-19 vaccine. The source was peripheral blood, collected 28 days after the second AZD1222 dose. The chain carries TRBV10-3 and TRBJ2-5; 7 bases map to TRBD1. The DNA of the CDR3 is TGTGCCATCAGCCGGACAGGAGCACAAGAGACCCAGTACTTC. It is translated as CAISRTGAQETQYF.